This TCR beta chain is drawn from a study of blood T cell repertoires in COVID-19. The wider study: Acute-phase and convalescent COVID-19 samples originated in the United States, Italy and Spain. The cDNA or gDNA used as material had been derived from T cells, B-cell-depleted T cells, or PBMCs.

The CDR3 totals 16 residues. The junction had 11 bases not matched to a gene; V was cut back by 2 bases and J by 7 bases. Germline assignment: CDR1 LGHDT and CDR2 YNNKEL (reference sequence). Methods used by the authors: Estimation of nucleated cell counts was performed using reference gene primer amplification. Measured with immunoSEQ multiplex PCR; TCRdb has only the in-frame clones, and not every one. The V and J calls and clone size come from that table; D and trimming were worked out from the DNA. Here the sample spans approximately 68,000 clones, more than 75% being singletons. This receptor was taken from a woman in her sixties with acute or convalescent COVID-19. Specimen: peripheral blood. This chain uses TRBV3-1 (or the pseudogene TRBV3-2) with TRBJ1-2, with 9 bases lining up with TRBD1. The CDR3 DNA is TGTGCCAGCAGCCAACGGGGAACAGGGGGCATTTCTGGCTACACCTTC. This gives the protein CASSQRGTGGISGYTF.